Shown below are 11 T cell receptor beta chains from a single sample sequenced in a study of cytomegalovirus exposure and HLA in healthy donors. In the PCR, 60 Vbeta and 13 Jbeta primers were used. TCRdb's table, derived via immunoSEQ multiplex PCR, lists solely in-frame clones and lacks some. The sample lists around 170,000 clones, around 82% seen once, with under 2.5% in the top ten. Sequenced: PBMCs. Receptors originate from a man in his 60s in good health and CMV-seronegative.

As DNA, the CDR3 is TGTGCCAGCAGCTCCCCATGGGCAGGTCAAGAGACCCAGTACTTC. Residues: CASSSPWAGQETQYF. The chain is built from TRBV5-4 and TRBJ2-5, with unresolved D. Germline values: CDR1 SGHNT, CDR2 YYREEE (reference sequence). The CDR3 has 15 amino acids. Trimming cost V 3 bases and J 2 bases, with 14 bases left between them.

The sample holds a few counts of this clone. The chain is built from TRBV6-5 and TRBJ1-4; tentatively, D is TRBD1 (6 bases). The V gene's germline CDR1 is MNHEY and CDR2 SVGAGI. The length of the CDR3 is 13 residues. Trimming stripped 3 bases from V and 8 bases from J, with 10 bases between. This CDR3 reads CASSYYQGEKLFF. The CDR3 coding sequence is TGTGCCAGCAGTTATTACCAGGGGGAAAAACTGTTTTTT.

The chain links TRBV27 to TRBJ2-2, with a possible D match to TRBD2 (5 bases). V was clipped by 5 bases and J by 4 bases, with 17 bases between them. The CDR3 covers 16 residues. Germline V gene sequence: CDR1 MNHEY, CDR2 SMNVEV (reference sequence). CDR3 sequence: CASSPPGVMPTGELFF. CDR3 nucleotide sequence: TGTGCCAGCAGTCCGCCCGGGGTGATGCCCACCGGGGAGCTGTTTTTT.

The chain couples TRBV6-1 to TRBJ1-2; D not resolved. Germline assignment: CDR1 MNHNS and CDR2 SASEGT. V lost 8 bases to trimming and J lost 8 bases, with 18 bases between them. The length of the CDR3 is 13 residues. The CDR3 reads CASGQDDGGGYTF. In DNA, the CDR3 is TGTGCCAGCGGCCAAGACGACGGCGGCGGCTACACCTTC.

The genes are TRBV19 and TRBJ2-1, with unresolved D. Germline values: CDR1 LNHDA, CDR2 SQIVND (reference sequence). Trimming removed 6 bases from V and 4 bases from J, with 16 bases in between. CDR3 size: 15 residues. CDR3 residues: CASSRPTDLYNEQFF. CDR3 DNA: TGTGCCAGTAGCCGCCCCACAGACCTTTACAATGAGCAGTTCTTC. The whole variable domain, filled in from reference TRBV19 and TRBJ2-1, reads DGGITQSPKYLFRKEGQNVTLSCEQNLNHDAMYWYRQDPGQGLRLIYYSQIVNDFQKGDIAEGYSVSREKKESFPLTVTSAQKNPTAFYLCASSRPTDLYNEQFFGPGTRLTVL.

With respect to this clone: The sample holds other DNA sequences that translate to the same CDR3. The chain carries TRBV5-1 and TRBJ1-1, with D unresolved. The CDR3 runs to 15 residues. Trimming removed 5 bases at V and 5 bases at J, with 19 bases between. Germline loops: CDR1 SGHRS, CDR2 YFSETQ. CDR3 sequence reads: CASRPSGGRETEAFF. The CDR3 bases are TGCGCCAGCAGGCCCTCCGGAGGGCGGGAAACTGAAGCTTTCTTT.

The chain has TRBV9 and TRBJ2-1; 10 nucleotides match TRBD1. This CDR3 is 18 amino acids long. With 3 bases clipped from V and 1 base from J, the junction kept 10 bases outside the gene matches. Germline loops: CDR1 SGDLS, CDR2 YYNGEE. CDR3 nucleotides: TGTGCCAGCAGCGAACCCGGGACAGGGGTGGTATCCTACAATGAGCAGTTCTTC. Its translation: CASSEPGTGVVSYNEQFF.

The chain couples TRBV2 to TRBJ2-1, with 7 bases lining up with TRBD1. V shed 11 bases and J 12 bases; nucleotides not matched to a gene: 10. Germline loops: CDR1 SNHLY, CDR2 FYNNEI. The CDR3 covers 11 residues. DNA for the CDR3: TGTGCCGGAGGCAGGGGGTGGGTGCAGTTCTTC. Its translation is CAGGRGWVQFF. The full variable domain, rest sourced from reference TRBV2 and TRBJ2-1, is EPEVTQTPSHQVTQMGQEVILRCVPISNHLYFYWYRQILGQKVEFLVSFYNNEISEKSEIFDDQFSVERPDGSNFTLKIRSTKLEDSAMYFCAGGRGWVQFFGPGTRLTVL.

V is TRBV21-1 and J is TRBJ1-3. TRBV21-1 is classified as a pseudogene. The CDR3 consists of 15 residues. This CDR3 is CASSNHGTSGNTIYF. In nucleotides, the CDR3 is TGTGCCAGCAGCAACCACGGGACTTCTGGAAACACCATATATTTT.

The chain joins TRBV7-6 to TRBJ2-5, with 12 bases fitting TRBD2. From germline, CDR1 is SGHVS and CDR2 FNYEAQ. J gave up 4 bases and V 4 bases, and 10 bases lay outside the gene matches. CDR3 length equals 17 residues. The CDR3 reads CASSSPISSGGVETQYF. CDR3 coding DNA: TGTGCCAGCAGCTCTCCCATTTCTAGCGGGGGGGTAGAGACCCAGTACTTC. Variable domain in full (rest from reference TRBV7-6 and TRBJ2-5): GAGVSQSPRYKVTKRGQDVALRCDPISGHVSLYWYRQALGQGPEFLTYFNYEAQQDKSGLPNDRFSAERPEGSISTLTIQRTEQRDSAMYRCASSSPISSGGVETQYFGPGTRLLVL.

This clone has more than one count but fewer than ten. The CDR3 protein is CASSSLAGAVDTQYF. CDR3 nucleotide sequence: TGTGCCAGCAGCTCACTAGCGGGAGCGGTAGATACGCAGTATTTT. This chain connects TRBV7-9 to TRBJ2-3; 11 positions match TRBD2. Per germline, CDR1 SEHNR and CDR2 FQNEAQ (reference sequence). V dropped 4 bases and J dropped 5; count of bases not matched to a gene: 5. The CDR3 is 15 amino acids.